The clone carrying this TCR beta chain was counted at least ten times. No donor had other autoimmune disease, uncontrolled infection, pregnancy or lactation. Diagnostic conclusions were grounded in clinical symptoms, serum thyroxine, TRAb, thyroid ultrasound and orbital computed tomography. These data originate in a study of Graves' ophthalmopathy and Graves' hyperthyroidism. CDR3 length: 13 residues. The germline V gene encodes CDR1 DFQATT and CDR2 SNEGSKA (reference sequence). Trimming cost V 5 bases and J 6 bases; bases outside gene matches: 9. RNA served as the template for amplifying TCR beta CDR3 regions. First-round RT-PCR used HTBI primers; second-round multiplex PCR followed. In TCRdb, the multiplex PCR reads were re-called with MiXCR into one record per CDR3 protein. This table has almost 750,000 distinct CDR3 sequences, 35% to 50% appearing once.

This chain links TRBV20-1 with TRBJ2-7; TRBD2 agrees at 8 bases. The specimen sequenced was peripheral blood. This clonotype was obtained from an adult man with Graves' ophthalmopathy. The CDR3 coding sequence is TGCAGTGCTGCACTAGCGGCACGGGCCGAGCAGTACTTC. Residues: CSAALAARAEQYF.